These 11 T cell receptor beta chains were all obtained from the same sample, sequenced in a study of blood T cells in healthy people across ages. For the second PCR, which ran for about 7 to 12 cycles, a sample-barcoded 5' primer and a J-beta primer mix were used. Via MiXCR, TCRdb re-called the 5' RACE reads, giving one row per CDR3 protein. The data contain over 950,000 distinct CDR3 sequences, 51% of them singletons. Input material: blood. The receptors derive from a woman aged 60-75 years in good health.

This clonotype was observed a handful of times. The chain recombines TRBV27 with TRBJ2-1, with 12 bases aligning to TRBD2. The V gene's germline CDR1 is MNHEY and CDR2 SMNVEV (reference sequence). This CDR3 is 15 amino acids long. Trimming cost V 5 bases and J 15 bases; bases outside gene matches: 14. The CDR3 is CASSPWTSGKSSTFF. The CDR3 nucleotides are TGTGCCAGCAGTCCCTGGACTAGCGGGAAATCCTCTACGTTCTTC.

This chain links TRBV7-2 with TRBJ2-4, with 13 positions matching TRBD2. The CDR3 is 19 residues long. Germline V gene sequence: CDR1 SGHTA, CDR2 FQGNSA. The V gene end was trimmed by 1 base and the J gene end by 4 bases; junction bases not matched to a gene: 10. The CDR3 coding sequence is TGTGCCAGCAGCTTAGACTCCCCGGGACTAGCGGGAACTAAAAACATTCAGTACTTC. It is translated as CASSLDSPGLAGTKNIQYF.

In DNA, the CDR3 is TGTGCCAGCAGTTCGACTAGCCACAATGAGCAGTTCTTC. This sequence encodes CASSSTSHNEQFF. The chain recombines TRBV7-9 with TRBJ2-1, with 7 nucleotides matching TRBD2. This CDR3 spans 13 amino acids. Germline assignment: CDR1 SEHNR and CDR2 FQNEAQ (reference sequence). Germline trimming cut 6 bases from V and 5 bases from J; bases unmatched to any gene: 4.

In DNA form, the CDR3 reads TGTGCCAGCACCCGGGGGGCAGAGACCCAGTACTTC. This gives the protein CASTRGAETQYF. The chain uses TRBV6-6 and TRBJ2-5, with a tentative D call TRBD2 (7 bases). Germline V gene data show CDR1 as MNHNY and CDR2 as SVGAGI (reference sequence). The CDR3 consists of 12 residues. The V end lost 7 bases, the J end lost 4 bases, and 10 bases lay between the germline ends.

The rearrangement uses TRBV7-8 and TRBJ2-7; 8 bases fit TRBD2. The CDR3 is 17 residues long. CDR1 and CDR2 from the germline V gene are SGHVS and FQNEAQ. The trim removed 5 bases at V and 4 bases at J, leaving 16 bases unmatched. The CDR3: CASSLLLSGRRRYEQYF. The DNA of the CDR3 is TGTGCCAGCAGCCTACTACTAAGCGGGAGACGTCGGTACGAGCAGTACTTC.

This clonotype was counted between two and nine times. The rearrangement links TRBV9 to TRBJ2-3; 9 positions match TRBD2. The CDR3 loop spans 17 amino acids. The ends lost 0 bases at V and 2 bases at J; junction bases unmatched: 7. Germline CDR1 SGDLS, CDR2 YYNGEE. The CDR3 spells CASSVAGLAGNTDTQYF. CDR3 DNA: TGTGCCAGCAGCGTAGCCGGCCTAGCGGGAAACACAGATACGCAGTATTTT.

The chain recombines TRBV20-1 with TRBJ2-7, with D uncertain. The V end lost 3 bases, the J end lost 2 bases, and 11 bases lay between the germline ends. The CDR3 consists of 13 residues. Germline V CDR1 and CDR2: DFQATT, SNEGSKA (reference sequence). The chain's CDR3 is CSASGWPAYEQYF. The DNA for the CDR3 is TGCAGTGCTAGTGGTTGGCCGGCCTACGAGCAGTACTTC.

The V and J genes are TRBV4-2 and TRBJ2-7; D is perhaps TRBD1 or TRBD2 (6 bases each). The CDR3 runs to 13 residues. V was trimmed by 7 bases and J by 0 bases, leaving 10 bases between them. Germline V lookup: CDR1 LGHNA, CDR2 YNFKEQ. In DNA form, the CDR3 reads TGTGCCAGCAAACAGGGAGGCTCCTACGAGCAGTACTTC. It encodes CASKQGGSYEQYF.

The chain links TRBV10-2 to TRBJ2-5; 8 bases agree with TRBD2. The tail of the sequence fits TRBJ2-7 better, so the J call may be wrong. The CDR3 is 14 residues long. From germline, CDR1 is WSHSY and CDR2 SAAADI. Here the CDR3 reads CASSSISGAYEQYF. CDR3 coding DNA: TGCGCCAGCAGTTCTATTAGCGGGGCCTACGAGCAGTACTTC.

This clonotype was recorded a few times. V and J are TRBV9 and TRBJ2-7; D unclear. CDR1 and CDR2 from the germline V gene are SGDLS and YYNGEE. This CDR3 has 14 residues. Trimming removed 3 bases at V and 3 bases at J, with 13 bases between. CDR3 bases: TGTGCCAGCAGCGCGGATTTGGGTAACTACGAGCAGTACTTC. Its protein is CASSADLGNYEQYF. Full variable domain (outside the CDR3, taken from reference TRBV9 and TRBJ2-7): DSGVTQTPKHLITATGQRVTLRCSPRSGDLSVYWYQQSLDQGLQFLIQYYNGEERAKGNILERFSAQQFPDLHSELNLSSLELGDSALYFCASSADLGNYEQYFGPGTRLTVT.

The V and J genes are TRBV4-2 and TRBJ2-4; D might be TRBD1 (6 bases). Germline V CDR1 and CDR2: LGHNA, YNFKEQ. Trimming took 1 base from V and 3 from J, leaving 13 bases between them. This CDR3 contains 16 residues. The CDR3 reads CASSQVPGVGKNIQYF. The CDR3 DNA sequence: TGTGCCAGCAGCCAAGTACCAGGGGTGGGCAAAAACATTCAGTACTTC.